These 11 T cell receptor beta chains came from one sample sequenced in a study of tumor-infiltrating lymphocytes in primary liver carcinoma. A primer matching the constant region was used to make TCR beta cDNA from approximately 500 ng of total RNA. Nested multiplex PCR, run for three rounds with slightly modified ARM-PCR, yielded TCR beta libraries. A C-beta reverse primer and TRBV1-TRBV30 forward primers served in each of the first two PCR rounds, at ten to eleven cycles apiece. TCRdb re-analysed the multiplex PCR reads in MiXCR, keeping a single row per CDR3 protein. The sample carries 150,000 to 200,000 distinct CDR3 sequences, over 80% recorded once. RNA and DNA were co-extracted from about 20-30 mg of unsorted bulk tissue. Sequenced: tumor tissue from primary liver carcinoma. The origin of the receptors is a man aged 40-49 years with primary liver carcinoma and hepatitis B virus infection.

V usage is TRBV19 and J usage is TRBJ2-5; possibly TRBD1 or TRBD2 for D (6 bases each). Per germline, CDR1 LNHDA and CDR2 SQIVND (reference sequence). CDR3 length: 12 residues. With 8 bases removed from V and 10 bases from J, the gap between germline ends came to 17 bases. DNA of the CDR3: TGTGCCAGTCGACAGGCTGGGGGGATCCAGTACTTC. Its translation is CASRQAGGIQYF.

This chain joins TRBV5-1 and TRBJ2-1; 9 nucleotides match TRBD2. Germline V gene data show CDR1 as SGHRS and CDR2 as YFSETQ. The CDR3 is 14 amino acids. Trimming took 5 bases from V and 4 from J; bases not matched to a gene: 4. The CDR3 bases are TGCGCCAGCAGACCTACTAGCGGGTACAATGAGCAGTTCTTC. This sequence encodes CASRPTSGYNEQFF.

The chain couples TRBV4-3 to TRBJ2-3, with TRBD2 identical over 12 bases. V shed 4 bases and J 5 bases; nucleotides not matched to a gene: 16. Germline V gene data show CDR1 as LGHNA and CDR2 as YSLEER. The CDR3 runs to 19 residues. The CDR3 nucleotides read TGCGCCAGCAGCCGAGAACGGGCTAGCGGGAGGGCCCTCGTAGATACGCAGTATTTT. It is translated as CASSRERASGRALVDTQYF.

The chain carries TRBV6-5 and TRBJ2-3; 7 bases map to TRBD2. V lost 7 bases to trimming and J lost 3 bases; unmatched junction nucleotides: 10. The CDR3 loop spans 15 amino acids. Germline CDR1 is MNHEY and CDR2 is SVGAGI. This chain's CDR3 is CASNPCLAATDTQYF. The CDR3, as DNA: TGTGCCAGCAACCCATGTCTAGCGGCAACAGATACGCAGTATTTT.

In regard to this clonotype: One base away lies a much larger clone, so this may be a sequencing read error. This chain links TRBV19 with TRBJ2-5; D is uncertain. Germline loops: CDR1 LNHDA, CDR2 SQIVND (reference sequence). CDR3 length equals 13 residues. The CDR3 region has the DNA TGTGCCATTAGTACCAGACGGCAAGAGACCCAGTACTTC. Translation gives CAISTRRQETQYF.

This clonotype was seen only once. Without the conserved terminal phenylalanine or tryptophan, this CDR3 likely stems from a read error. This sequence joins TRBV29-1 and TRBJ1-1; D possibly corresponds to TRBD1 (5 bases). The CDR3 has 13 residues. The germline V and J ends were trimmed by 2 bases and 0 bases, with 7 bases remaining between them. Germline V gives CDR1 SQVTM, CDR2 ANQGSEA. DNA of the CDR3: TGCAGCGTTGAAACAGGCATGAACACTGAAGCTTTCATT. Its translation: CSVETGMNTEAFI.

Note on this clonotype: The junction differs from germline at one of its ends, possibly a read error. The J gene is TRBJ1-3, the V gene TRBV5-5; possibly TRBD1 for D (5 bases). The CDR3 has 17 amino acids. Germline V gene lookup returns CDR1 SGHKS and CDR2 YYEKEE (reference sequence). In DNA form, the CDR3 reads TGTGCCAACAGCGCCGGGACGGATCTCTTTTCTGGAAGCACCATATATTTT. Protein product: CANSAGTDLFSGSTIYF.

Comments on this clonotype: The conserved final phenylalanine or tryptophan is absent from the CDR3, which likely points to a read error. CDR3 in DNA: TGTGCTAGCAGCTCCTCTGGGACCTACATTGAGCAGTTCCTC. It yields the protein CASSSSGTYIEQFL. The V gene is TRBV5-4, the J gene TRBJ2-1; possibly TRBD1 or TRBD2 for D (5 bases each). CDR1 is SGHNT and CDR2 is YYREEE in the germline V gene (reference sequence). The CDR3 sequence is 14 residues long.

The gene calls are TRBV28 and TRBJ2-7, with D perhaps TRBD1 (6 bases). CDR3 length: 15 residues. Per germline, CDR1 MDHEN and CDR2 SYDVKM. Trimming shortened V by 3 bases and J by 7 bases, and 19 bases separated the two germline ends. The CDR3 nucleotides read TGTGCCAGCAGTTTCCAGGGGCATGGGGCGTTTGAGCAGTACTTC. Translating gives CASSFQGHGAFEQYF.

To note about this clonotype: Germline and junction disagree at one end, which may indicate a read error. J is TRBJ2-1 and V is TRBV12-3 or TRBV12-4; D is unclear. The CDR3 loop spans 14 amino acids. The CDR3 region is CASSPQGRRNEHFF. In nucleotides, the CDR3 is TGTGCCAGCAGTCCCCAAGGGCGGCGGAATGAGCACTTCTTC.

CDR3 nucleotide sequence: TGTGCCAGCTGTCTCGGACAGAACAGTGACCAGTACTTC. It specifies CASCLGQNSDQYF. The rearrangement joins TRBV12-3 or TRBV12-4 to TRBJ2-1, with D maybe TRBD1 (6 bases). The J call could be wrong; TRBJ2-5 is a better fit for the DNA end. The CDR3 sequence is 13 residues long.